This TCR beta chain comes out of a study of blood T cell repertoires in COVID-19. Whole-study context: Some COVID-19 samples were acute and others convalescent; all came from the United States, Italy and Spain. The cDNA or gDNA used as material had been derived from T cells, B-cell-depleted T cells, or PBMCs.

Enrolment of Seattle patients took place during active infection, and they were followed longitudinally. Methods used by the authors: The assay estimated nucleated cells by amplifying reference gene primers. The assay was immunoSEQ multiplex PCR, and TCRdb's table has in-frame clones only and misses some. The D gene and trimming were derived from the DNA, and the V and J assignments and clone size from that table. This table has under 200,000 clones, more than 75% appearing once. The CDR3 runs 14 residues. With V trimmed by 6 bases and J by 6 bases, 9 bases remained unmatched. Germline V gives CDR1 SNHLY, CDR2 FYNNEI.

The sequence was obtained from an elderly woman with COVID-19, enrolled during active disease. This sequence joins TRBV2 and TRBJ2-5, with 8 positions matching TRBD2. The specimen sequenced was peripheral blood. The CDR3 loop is CASSKRGGAQTQYF. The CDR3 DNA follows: TGTGCCAGCAGCAAACGGGGGGGGGCCCAGACCCAGTACTTC.